Following are 7 T cell receptor beta chains from one sample sequenced in a study of cytomegalovirus exposure and HLA in healthy donors. Sequenced by immunoSEQ multiplex PCR; TCRdb stores in-frame clones only, minus some. There are about 150,000 clones in the sample; roughly 92% occur only once, and approximately 0.7% lies in the top ten. Sequenced sample: PBMCs. The receptors here all came from a man younger than 35 in good health and CMV-seronegative.

The V gene is TRBV10-2, the J gene TRBJ2-1; TRBD2 matches 15 bases. Germline CDR1 and CDR2: WSHSY and SAAADI. J gave up 2 bases and V 6 bases, and 11 bases lay outside the gene matches. The CDR3 contains 19 residues. CDR3 in amino acids: CASRGTSGRSKSTYNEQFF. The DNA for the CDR3 is TGCGCCAGCAGGGGGACTAGCGGGAGGTCCAAGAGCACCTACAATGAGCAGTTCTTC.

The chain joins TRBV4-2 to TRBJ2-2; possibly TRBD1 for D (6 bases). Deletions cut 7 bases from V and 6 bases from J, with 18 bases between. Looked up from germline, CDR1 is LGHNA and CDR2 is YNFKEQ. The CDR3 extends over 15 amino acids. The CDR3 DNA follows: TGTGCCAGCACCCGACAACATACAGGGCCCGGGGAGCTGTTTTTT. Amino acids: CASTRQHTGPGELFF.

The chain links TRBV6-1 to TRBJ1-2, with 7 bases fitting TRBD1. Trimming cost V 4 bases and J 2 bases; bases outside gene matches: 7. Per the germline V gene, CDR1 is MNHNS and CDR2 is SASEGT. The CDR3 extends over 15 amino acids. Written as DNA, the CDR3 is TGTGCCAGCAGTGGCCCCGGGACAGAGAACTATGGCTACACCTTC. Its protein product is CASSGPGTENYGYTF.

The gene calls are TRBV7-9 and TRBJ2-1; D remains ambiguous. Per germline, CDR1 SEHNR and CDR2 FQNEAQ (reference sequence). V lost 1 base and J lost 4, with 5 bases in between. The CDR3 is 13 amino acids. In DNA, the CDR3 is TGTGCCAGCAGCTTAGTACAGTACAATGAGCAGTTCTTC. This gives the protein CASSLVQYNEQFF.

The V call is TRBV4-3, the J call TRBJ1-5; D remains ambiguous. The V gene's germline CDR1 is LGHNA and CDR2 YSLEER. The CDR3 totals 15 residues. Trimming removed 5 bases from V and 2 bases from J, with 13 bases in between. CDR3 DNA: TGCGCCAGCAGCAGGAGCTCCGACCGCAATCAGCCCCAGCATTTT. It codes for CASSRSSDRNQPQHF.

The rearrangement uses TRBV11-2 and TRBJ1-2; D is ambiguous. Germline-derived CDR1 and CDR2 are SGHAT and FQNNGV. The V and J ends lost 3 bases and 4 bases respectively, with 9 bases between them. This CDR3 region has 13 residues. The CDR3 protein is CASSLGVTYGYTF. CDR3 coding DNA: TGTGCCAGCAGCTTGGGAGTAACCTATGGCTACACCTTC.

This clone was detected once. J is TRBJ1-1 and V is TRBV27, with 9 bases lining up with TRBD1. The ends lost 9 bases at V and 3 bases at J; junction bases unmatched: 11. The CDR3 is made up of 15 amino acids. Germline V gene data show CDR1 as MNHEY and CDR2 as SMNVEV (reference sequence). In DNA form, the CDR3 reads TGTGCCAGTTGCCGGGACAGGGTATTAGACACTGAAGCTTTCTTT. It is translated as CASCRDRVLDTEAFF.